These 4 T cell receptor beta chains came from one sample sequenced in a study of blood T cell repertoires in COVID-19. Some clones are missing from TCRdb's copy, which holds only in-frame ones; the method was immunoSEQ multiplex PCR. Among roughly 390,000 clones listed, approximately 87% were seen once. The specimen sequenced was peripheral blood. The receptors shown here come from a woman in her 30s with COVID-19, enrolled during active disease.

This clone was seen a single time. The chain employs TRBV18 and TRBJ1-1; D remains ambiguous. Germline lookup yields CDR1 KGHSH and CDR2 LQKENI. Trimming cost V 3 bases and J 5 bases, with 10 bases left between them. The CDR3 contains 13 residues. CDR3 in DNA: TGTGCCAGCTCACCTGGGCCCTTGACTGAAGCTTTCTTT. It codes for CASSPGPLTEAFF.

This clone has just one count. The chain couples TRBV5-6 to TRBJ1-1; D uncertain. Germline CDR1 reads SGHDT; CDR2 reads YYEEEE. The CDR3 totals 17 residues. The germline V and J ends were trimmed by 2 bases and 0 bases, with 17 bases remaining between them. The CDR3 nucleotides read TGTGCCAGCAGCTTAGTTGGCGGCTTTTCTATGAACACTGAAGCTTTCTTT. Protein product: CASSLVGGFSMNTEAFF.

The chain recombines TRBV2 with TRBJ2-5; 8 nucleotides line up with TRBD1. Germline V gene lookup returns CDR1 SNHLY and CDR2 FYNNEI. CDR3 length equals 12 residues. The trim removed 5 bases at V and 5 bases at J, leaving 1 base unmatched. CDR3 in DNA: TGTGCCAGCAGTCGGACAGGGGAGACCCAGTACTTC. Translated, it gives CASSRTGETQYF.

V is TRBV7-2 and J is TRBJ1-2; possibly TRBD1 for D (6 bases). CDR1 and CDR2 from the germline V gene are SGHTA and FQGNSA. Trimming stripped 1 base from V and 5 bases from J, with 14 bases between. There are 15 residues in the CDR3. The CDR3 loop reads CASSLVRAGVYGYTF. As DNA, the CDR3 is TGTGCCAGCAGCTTAGTTAGAGCAGGGGTTTATGGCTACACCTTC.